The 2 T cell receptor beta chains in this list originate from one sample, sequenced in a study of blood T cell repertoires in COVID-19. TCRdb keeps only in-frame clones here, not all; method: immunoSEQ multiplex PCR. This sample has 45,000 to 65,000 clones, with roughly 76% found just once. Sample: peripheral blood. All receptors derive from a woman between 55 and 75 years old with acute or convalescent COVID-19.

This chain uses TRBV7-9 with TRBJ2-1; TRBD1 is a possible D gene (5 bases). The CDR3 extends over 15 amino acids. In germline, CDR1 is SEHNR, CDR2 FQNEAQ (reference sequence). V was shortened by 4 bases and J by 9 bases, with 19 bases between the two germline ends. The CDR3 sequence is CASSWSARATGEQFF. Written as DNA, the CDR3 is TGTGCCAGCAGCTGGTCTGCTAGAGCTACAGGTGAGCAGTTCTTC.

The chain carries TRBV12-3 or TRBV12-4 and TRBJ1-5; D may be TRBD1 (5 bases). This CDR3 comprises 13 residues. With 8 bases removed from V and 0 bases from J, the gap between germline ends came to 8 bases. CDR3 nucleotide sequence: TGTGCCAGCGGGGCCAATAGCAATCAGCCCCAGCATTTT. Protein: CASGANSNQPQHF.